These 6 T cell receptor beta chains came from one sample sequenced in a study of blood T cells in healthy people across ages. A second 7 to 11 cycle PCR used barcoded and J-beta primers. TCRdb reprocessed the 5' RACE reads via MiXCR and lists one record per CDR3 protein. The table lists about 760,000 distinct CDR3 sequences, roughly three fifths of them singletons. The specimen was blood. The receptors were gathered from a man between 35 and 55 years old in good health.

This clonotype showed up many times. This chain uses TRBV7-2 with TRBJ2-7, with D possibly matching TRBD1 (6 bases). Germline V CDR1 and CDR2: SGHTA, FQGNSA. V lost 6 bases and J 3 bases, leaving 9 bases between the germline ends. This CDR3 is 12 amino acids long. For the CDR3, the DNA is TGTGCCAGCAGTCCGACAGGCTACGAGCAGTACTTC. Its protein product is CASSPTGYEQYF. Based on the CDR3 plus reference TRBV7-2 and TRBJ2-7, the full variable domain is GAGVSQSPSNKVTEKGKDVELRCDPISGHTALYWYRQSLGQGLEFLIYFQGNSAPDKSGLPSDRFSAERTGGSVSTLTIQRTQQEDSAVYLCASSPTGYEQYFGPGTRLTVT.

This clonotype was found once. This chain connects TRBV7-3 to TRBJ2-1; 7 nucleotides match TRBD1. Unmatched junction bases numbered 10, after V lost 5 bases and J lost 12 bases. CDR3 length equals 13 residues. CDR1 and CDR2 (germline): SGHTA, FQGTGA. The CDR3 DNA is TGTGCCAGCAGCCCGCCAGGACAGGCGAGGCAGTTCTTC. This encodes CASSPPGQARQFF.

The rearrangement joins TRBV20-1 to TRBJ2-1; no clear D. The CDR3 covers 15 residues. The germline V and J ends were trimmed by 0 bases and 1 base, with 10 bases remaining between them. Germline V lookup: CDR1 DFQATT, CDR2 SNEGSKA (reference sequence). As DNA, the CDR3 is TGCAGTGCTAGAGATAAGGGTTCTTCCTACAATGAGCAGTTCTTC. Its translation is CSARDKGSSYNEQFF.

The J gene is TRBJ2-5, the V gene TRBV4-3, with 9 bases identical to TRBD2. From germline, CDR1 is LGHNA and CDR2 YSLEER. The CDR3 totals 17 residues. Losses at the gene ends were 4 bases for V and 4 bases for J; bases not matched to a gene: 13. The DNA of the CDR3 is TGCGCCAGCAGCCCCACTCTAGGGCGGCGGGAGGGAGAGACCCAGTACTTC. Protein: CASSPTLGRREGETQYF.

The CDR3 bases are TGTGCCAGCAGTGAATTTGCAGCCACCTCTGGGGCCAACGTCCTGACTTTC. This encodes CASSEFAATSGANVLTF. The chain employs TRBV25-1 and TRBJ2-6; no clear D. The CDR3 runs to 17 residues. Looked up from germline, CDR1 is MGHDK and CDR2 is SYGVNS. Trimming removed 1 base at V and 0 bases at J, with 10 bases between.

In nucleotides, the CDR3 is TGTGCCAGCAGTGGGGTATCCCCCTCTGGGGCCAACGTCCTGACTTTC. It codes for CASSGVSPSGANVLTF. This rearrangement joins TRBV28 to TRBJ2-6; unclear D gene. This CDR3 is built from 16 residues. Germline assignment: CDR1 MDHEN and CDR2 SYDVKM. V dropped 5 bases and J dropped 0 bases, with 11 bases sitting between them.